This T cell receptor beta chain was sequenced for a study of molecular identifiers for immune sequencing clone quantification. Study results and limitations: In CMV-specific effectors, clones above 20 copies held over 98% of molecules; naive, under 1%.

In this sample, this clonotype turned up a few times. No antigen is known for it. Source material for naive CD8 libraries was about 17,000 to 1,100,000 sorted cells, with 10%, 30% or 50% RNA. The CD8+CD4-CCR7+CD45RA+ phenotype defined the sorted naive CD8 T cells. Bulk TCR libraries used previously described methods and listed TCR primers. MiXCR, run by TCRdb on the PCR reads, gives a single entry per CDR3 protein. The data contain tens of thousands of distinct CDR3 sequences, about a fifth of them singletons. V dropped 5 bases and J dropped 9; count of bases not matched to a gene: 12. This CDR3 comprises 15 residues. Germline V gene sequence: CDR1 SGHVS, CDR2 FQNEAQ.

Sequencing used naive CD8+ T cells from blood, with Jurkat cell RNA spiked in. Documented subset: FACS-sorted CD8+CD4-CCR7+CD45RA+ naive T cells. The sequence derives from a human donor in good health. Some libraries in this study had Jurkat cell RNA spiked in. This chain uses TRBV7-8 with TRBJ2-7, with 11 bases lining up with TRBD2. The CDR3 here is CASSPGGLAGPVQYF. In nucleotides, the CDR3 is TGTGCCAGCAGCCCAGGAGGACTAGCGGGTCCAGTGCAGTACTTC.